The next 7 T cell receptor beta chains were all read from a single sample in a study of cytomegalovirus exposure and HLA in healthy donors. The PCR ran on 60 Vbeta and 13 Jbeta primers. Sequencing used immunoSEQ multiplex PCR; TCRdb keeps in-frame clones, though not all of them. The data hold around 150,000 clones, with roughly 70% observed a single time. The sequenced sample consisted of PBMCs. These receptors all come from a middle-aged woman in good health and CMV-seropositive.

The V gene is TRBV7-9, the J gene TRBJ2-1; D is unclear. The CDR3 extends over 14 amino acids. Trimming shortened V by 2 bases and J by 1 base, and 6 bases separated the two germline ends. Germline V CDR1 and CDR2: SEHNR, FQNEAQ (reference sequence). CDR3 bases: TGTGCCAGCAGCTTATCCAGTTCCTACAATGAGCAGTTCTTC. Protein sequence: CASSLSSSYNEQFF.

This clone came up a few times. The same CDR3 arises from other DNA sequences in this sample as well. The chain links TRBV4-1 to TRBJ2-3, with TRBD1 as a possible D gene (6 bases). V was cut by 3 bases and J by 6 bases, with 22 bases left in between. The germline CDR1 and CDR2 sequences are MGHRA and YSYEKL. CDR3 length equals 17 residues. The CDR3 bases are TGCGCCAGCAGCCATGAAACGACAGGCTACTCGTCGGATACGCAGTATTTT. Translating gives CASSHETTGYSSDTQYF.

The genes are TRBV6-5 and TRBJ1-3, with unresolved D. Deletions cut 2 bases from V and 3 bases from J, with 8 bases between. Germline V CDR1 and CDR2: MNHEY, SVGAGI. This CDR3 has 14 residues. The CDR3 loop reads CASSYGESGNTIYF. The CDR3 nucleotides read TGTGCCAGCAGTTACGGGGAGAGTGGAAACACCATATATTTT.

Comments on this clone: One junction end disagrees with the germline gene, perhaps due to a read error. This sequence joins TRBV7-3 and TRBJ2-3; possibly TRBD2 for D (7 bases). The length of the CDR3 is 17 residues. The germline CDR1 and CDR2 sequences are SGHTA and FQGTGA. CDR3 protein: CASSSQGRGKFGDAQYF. The CDR3 DNA reads as TGTGCCAGCAGCTCCCAGGGGAGGGGGAAGTTCGGAGATGCGCAGTATTTT.

The J gene is TRBJ2-1, the V gene TRBV7-9, with D possibly being TRBD1 (5 bases). The V and J ends lost 5 bases and 5 bases respectively, with 19 bases between them. CDR1 is SEHNR, CDR2 FQNEAQ, per germline (reference sequence). CDR3 length: 16 amino acids. The CDR3 DNA sequence: TGTGCCAGCAGCGTTCTCGACAGCAATATAAACAATGAGCAGTTCTTC. Amino acids: CASSVLDSNINNEQFF.

This chain connects TRBV7-3 to TRBJ1-1, with 9 bases fitting TRBD1. J lost 11 bases, V lost 5 bases, and 9 bases had no gene match. The germline gives CDR1 SGHTA, CDR2 FQGTGA. The CDR3 covers 13 residues. The CDR3 loop is CASSPSGQGLAFF. The CDR3 nucleotides read TGTGCCAGCAGCCCCTCGGGACAGGGTTTGGCTTTCTTT.

The chain uses TRBV5-1 and TRBJ1-1; D is perhaps TRBD1 (6 bases). V shed 2 bases and J shed 2 bases, with 10 bases lying between them. Germline V lookup: CDR1 SGHRS, CDR2 YFSETQ. The CDR3 has 14 residues. The CDR3 loop is CASSFGQINTEAFF. The CDR3 nucleotides read TGCGCCAGCAGCTTTGGACAGATTAACACTGAAGCTTTCTTT.